These T cell receptor beta chains were read from a single sample in a study of PD-1 blockade in classical Hodgkin lymphoma. Profiled with immunoSEQ multiplex PCR; TCRdb holds only in-frame clones, not every one. The sample records 70,000 or so clones, about two thirds being singletons. The sample was peripheral blood mononuclear cells (PBMCs), taken before the second cycle of nivolumab. These receptors were obtained from a human donor with classical Hodgkin lymphoma. Each CDR3 is given with its conserved first and last residue. Each record gives: J gene, D gene, V gene, clone size, CDR3 protein, CDR3 DNA. The D gene is left open where the match is weak. Size tells how often a clone was seen (once, few, many) or the class of an expanded clone, and some rows leave it out.

TRBJ1-1 | NA | TRBV11-3 | many | CASSLDLTGNTEAFF | TGTGCCAGCAGCTTAGACCTGACAGGGAACACTGAAGCTTTCTTT
TRBJ2-3 | NA | TRBV11-2 | NA | CASSLGTNIDTQYF | TGTGCCAGCAGCTTAGGGACTAACATCGATACGCAGTATTTT
TRBJ1-5 | TRBD1 | TRBV4-1 | NA | CASSQTDRVPNQHF | TGCGCCAGCAGCCAAACCGACAGGGTACCGAACCAGCATTTT
TRBJ2-7 | NA | TRBV19 | NA | CASSIGGNEQYF | TGTGCCAGTAGTATAGGAGGGAACGAGCAGTACTTC
TRBJ2-7 | TRBD1 | TRBV7-8 | NA | CASSLVGTESYEQYF | TGTGCCAGCAGCTTAGTGGGGACAGAGTCCTACGAGCAGTACTTC
TRBJ1-1 | TRBD1 | TRBV27 | once | CASRPGQGFVTEAFF | TGTGCCAGCAGGCCGGGACAGGGCTTCGTGACTGAAGCTTTCTTT
TRBJ2-1 | NA | TRBV30 | NA | CAWNRLGSEQFF | TGTGCCTGGAACCGATTGGGCAGTGAGCAGTTCTTC
TRBJ2-7 | NA | TRBV5-1 | NA | CASSLGVYSYEQYF | TGCGCCAGCAGCTTGGGAGTTTACTCCTACGAGCAGTACTTC
TRBJ1-2 | TRBD1 | TRBV7-8 | NA | CASSLYRSGAGGFGYTF | TGTGCCAGCAGCTTATACCGATCCGGGGCAGGGGGCTTTGGCTACACCTTC
TRBJ1-2 | TRBD1 | TRBV19 | NA | CASLTGVGGYTF | TGTGCCAGTTTGACAGGGGTCGGAGGCTACACCTTC
TRBJ1-5 | NA | TRBV18 | once | CASSLLAMSGSGNQPQHF | TGTGCCAGCTCACTTTTGGCCATGTCAGGGAGTGGCAATCAGCCCCAGCATTTT
TRBJ1-1 | NA | TRBV7-9 | NA | CASSLPDGVPTEAFF | TGTGCCAGCAGCTTGCCCGACGGGGTTCCCACTGAAGCTTTCTTT
TRBJ2-1 | NA | TRBV6-5 | once | CASSYGSDNEQFF | TGTGCCAGCAGTTACGGGTCGGACAATGAGCAGTTCTTC
TRBJ2-2 | NA | TRBV11-2 | NA | CASSLVGPGELFF | TGTGCCAGCAGCTTAGTGGGTCCTGGGGAGCTGTTTTTT
TRBJ1-1 | TRBD1 | TRBV19 | NA | CASSGQGRDTEAFF | TGTGCCAGTAGTGGACAGGGGCGGGACACTGAAGCTTTCTTT
TRBJ2-3 | NA | TRBV9 | NA | CASSVEEGGSTDTQYF | TGTGCCAGCAGCGTAGAAGAGGGGGGGTCCACAGATACGCAGTATTTT
TRBJ1-1 | TRBD1 | TRBV29-1 | NA | CSVGQGLNTEAFF | TGCAGCGTTGGACAGGGCCTGAACACTGAAGCTTTCTTT
TRBJ2-3 | NA | TRBV5-1 | NA | CASISMGADTQYF | TGCGCCAGCATTAGCATGGGCGCAGATACGCAGTATTTT
TRBJ2-7 | NA | TRBV2 | NA | CASMGRGGYEQYF | TGTGCCAGCATGGGGCGGGGTGGTTACGAGCAGTACTTC
TRBJ1-1 | NA | TRBV7-9 | few | CASSLYEGIRNTEAFF | TGTGCCAGCAGCTTATATGAAGGAATAAGGAACACTGAAGCTTTCTTT
TRBJ1-2 | TRBD1 | TRBV19 | NA | CASSKTGVYGYTF | TGTGCCAGTAGCAAGACAGGGGTATATGGCTACACCTTC
TRBJ2-3 | NA | TRBV11-2 | few | CASSATDTQYF | TGTGCCAGCAGTGCTACAGATACGCAGTATTTT
TRBJ1-1 | TRBD1 | TRBV28 | NA | CASSSADRGAFF | TGTGCCAGCAGTTCGGCCGACAGGGGAGCTTTCTTT
TRBJ1-5 | NA | TRBV11-2 | once | CASSLGRQSNQPQHF | TGTGCCAGCAGTCTGGGTCGGCAGTCCAATCAGCCCCAGCATTTT
TRBJ2-1 | TRBD2 | TRBV5-1 | few | CASSFHSGINEQFF | TGCGCCAGCAGCTTCCATAGCGGGATAAATGAGCAGTTCTTC
TRBJ2-2 | TRBD1 | TRBV19 | NA | CASSPRDRGIGELFF | TGTGCCAGTAGCCCCCGGGACAGGGGGATCGGGGAGCTGTTTTTT
TRBJ2-7 | NA | TRBV29-1 | NA | CSVKRGTSSYEQYF | TGCAGCGTCAAACGGGGGACATCTTCCTACGAGCAGTACTTC
TRBJ1-4 | NA | TRBV25-1 | NA | CASSVARGSGEKLFF | TGTGCCAGCAGTGTGGCCCGTGGGTCGGGGGAAAAACTGTTTTTT
TRBJ2-1 | NA | TRBV7-9 | NA | CASSVGGLARTDEQFF | TGTGCCAGCAGCGTGGGCGGGCTAGCGCGAACCGATGAGCAGTTCTTC
TRBJ1-1 | NA | TRBV7-6 | NA | CASSAVGRRENTEAFF | TGTGCCAGCAGCGCAGTAGGTCGGCGCGAGAACACTGAAGCTTTCTTT
TRBJ1-1 | NA | TRBV10-1 | NA | CAILTSLNTEAFF | TGTGCCATTCTCACTAGCCTTAACACTGAAGCTTTCTTT